The 5 T cell receptor beta chains listed next were all sequenced from one sample in a study of identical twins. TCRdb re-called the 5' RACE reads through MiXCR, storing one row per CDR3 protein. Found here are roughly 250,000 distinct CDR3 sequences, 11% to 15% of them singletons; the top ten hold 7% to 9%. Sequences were obtained from memory (CD45RO+) T cells sorted from blood. All receptors derive from a young woman in good health.

Only a few counts were recorded for this clonotype. The chain uses TRBV20-1 and TRBJ2-3; possible D gene TRBD1, 5 bases. Germline CDR1 reads DFQATT; CDR2 reads SNEGSKA (reference sequence). Trimming cost V 2 bases and J 6 bases, with 18 bases left between them. The CDR3 extends over 15 amino acids. CDR3 bases: TGCAGTGCTAGAAGCCAGCTACACAGGATGGATACGCAGTATTTT. It is translated as CSARSQLHRMDTQYF.

This clonotype has just a few counts. The chain couples TRBV7-8 to TRBJ2-7; D uncertain. Looked up from germline, CDR1 is SGHVS and CDR2 is FQNEAQ. Trimming cost V 1 base and J 1 base, with 11 bases left between them. This CDR3 has 15 residues. CDR3 nucleotide sequence: TGTGCCAGCAGCTTAGGGACCCAGACGTCCTACGAGCAGTACTTC. Translated: CASSLGTQTSYEQYF.

About this clonotype itself: Since a much larger clone is just one base distant, this may be a read error. It is likely a read error, because the conserved phenylalanine at the end of the CDR3 is missing. V and J are TRBV28 and TRBJ2-5, with a tentative D call TRBD1 (6 bases). The V gene's germline CDR1 is MDHEN and CDR2 SYDVKM. The V end lost 10 bases, the J end lost 5 bases, and 14 bases lay between the germline ends. The CDR3 covers 12 residues. The CDR3 DNA follows: TGTGCCACCCGGGACATGCAGGAGACCCAGTACTCC. Translating it yields CATRDMQETQYS.

The V gene is TRBV6-5, the J gene TRBJ2-5, with 7 nucleotides matching TRBD2. J was trimmed by 4 bases and V by 0 bases; bases with no gene match: 8. This CDR3 comprises 16 residues. Germline V lookup: CDR1 MNHEY, CDR2 SVGAGI. The CDR3 loop is CASSYSWGRAGETQYF. DNA of the CDR3: TGTGCCAGCAGTTACTCTTGGGGGAGGGCCGGAGAGACCCAGTACTTC.

The chain joins TRBV20-1 to TRBJ1-1, with D unclear. The CDR3 totals 12 residues. Germline loops: CDR1 DFQATT, CDR2 SNEGSKA (reference sequence). The ends were cut back, 2 bases at V and 7 bases at J, with 11 bases in the middle. The CDR3 is CSARPPVGEAFF. The CDR3 nucleotides read TGCAGTGCTAGACCCCCGGTAGGTGAAGCTTTCTTT.